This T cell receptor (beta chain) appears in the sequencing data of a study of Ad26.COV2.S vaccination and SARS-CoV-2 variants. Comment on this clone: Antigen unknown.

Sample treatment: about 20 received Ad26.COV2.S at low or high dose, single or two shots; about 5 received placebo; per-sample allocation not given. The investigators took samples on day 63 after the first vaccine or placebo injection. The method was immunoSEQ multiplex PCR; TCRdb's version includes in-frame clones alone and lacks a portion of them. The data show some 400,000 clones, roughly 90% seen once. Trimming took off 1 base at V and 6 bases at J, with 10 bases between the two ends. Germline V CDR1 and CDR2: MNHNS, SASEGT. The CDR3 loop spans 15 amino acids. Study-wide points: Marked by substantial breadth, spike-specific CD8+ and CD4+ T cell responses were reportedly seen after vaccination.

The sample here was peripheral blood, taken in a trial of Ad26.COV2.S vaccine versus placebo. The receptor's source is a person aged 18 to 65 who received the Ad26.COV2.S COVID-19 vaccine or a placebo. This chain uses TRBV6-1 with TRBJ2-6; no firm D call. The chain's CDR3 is CASSEGRATANVLTF. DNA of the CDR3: TGTGCCAGCAGTGAAGGCCGGGCTACGGCCAACGTCCTGACTTTC.